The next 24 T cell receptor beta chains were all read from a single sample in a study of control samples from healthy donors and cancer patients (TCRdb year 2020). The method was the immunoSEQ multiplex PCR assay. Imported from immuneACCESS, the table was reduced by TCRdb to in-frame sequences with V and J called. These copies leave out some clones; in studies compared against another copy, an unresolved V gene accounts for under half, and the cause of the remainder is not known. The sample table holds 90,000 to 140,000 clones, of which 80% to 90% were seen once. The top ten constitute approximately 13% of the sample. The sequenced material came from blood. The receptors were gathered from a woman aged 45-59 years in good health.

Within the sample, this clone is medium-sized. The CDR3 sequence is CASSATGLSNQPQHF. In nucleotides, the CDR3 is TGTGCCAGCAGCGCGACAGGGTTGAGCAATCAGCCCCAGCATTTT. This chain connects TRBV7-2 to TRBJ1-5; 7 bases are a match to TRBD1. Per the germline V gene, CDR1 is SGHTA and CDR2 is FQGNSA. The V and J ends lost 5 bases and 1 base, in that order; junction bases with no gene match: 5. This CDR3 is 15 amino acids long.

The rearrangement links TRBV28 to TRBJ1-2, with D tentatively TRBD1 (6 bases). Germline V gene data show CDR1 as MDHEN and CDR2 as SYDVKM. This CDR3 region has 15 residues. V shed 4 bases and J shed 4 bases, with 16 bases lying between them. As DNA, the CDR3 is TGTGCCAGCAGTTACCCGAGGGGGAGTACCTATGGCTACACCTTC. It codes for CASSYPRGSTYGYTF.

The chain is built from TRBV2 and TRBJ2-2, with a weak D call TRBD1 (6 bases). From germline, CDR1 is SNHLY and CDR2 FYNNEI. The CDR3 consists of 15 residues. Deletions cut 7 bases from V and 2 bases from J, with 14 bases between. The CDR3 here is CASKATGANTGELFF. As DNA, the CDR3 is TGTGCCAGCAAAGCGACAGGAGCTAACACCGGGGAGCTGTTTTTT.

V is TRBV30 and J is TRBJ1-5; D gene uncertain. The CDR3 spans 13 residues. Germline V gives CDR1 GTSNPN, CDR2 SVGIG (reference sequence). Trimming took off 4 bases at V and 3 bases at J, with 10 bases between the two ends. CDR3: CAWTRNFNQPQHF. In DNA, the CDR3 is TGTGCCTGGACGAGGAATTTCAATCAGCCCCAGCATTTT.

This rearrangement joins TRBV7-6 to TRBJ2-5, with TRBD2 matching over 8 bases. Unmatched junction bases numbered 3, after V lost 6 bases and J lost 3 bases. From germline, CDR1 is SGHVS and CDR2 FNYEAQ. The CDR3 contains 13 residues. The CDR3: CASSISGKETQYF. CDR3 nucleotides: TGTGCCAGCAGTATTAGCGGGAAAGAGACCCAGTACTTC.

The CDR3 loop reads CASSRTSDGNSPLHF. The CDR3 coding sequence is TGCGCCAGCAGCCGGACCTCTGATGGGAATTCACCCCTCCACTTT. The chain joins TRBV4-3 to TRBJ1-6; D uncertain. Germline CDR1 is LGHNA and CDR2 is YSLEER. The CDR3 spans 15 residues. V was clipped by 4 bases and J by 7 bases, with 14 bases between them.

The CDR3 protein is CASSIGTSGNTQYF. In nucleotides, the CDR3 is TGTGCCAGTAGTATTGGGACTAGCGGGAATACGCAGTATTTT. The V gene is TRBV19, the J gene TRBJ2-3, with 13 bases that match TRBD2. From germline, CDR1 is LNHDA and CDR2 SQIVND (reference sequence). The CDR3 consists of 14 residues. With V trimmed by 3 bases and J by 7 bases, 1 base remained unmatched.

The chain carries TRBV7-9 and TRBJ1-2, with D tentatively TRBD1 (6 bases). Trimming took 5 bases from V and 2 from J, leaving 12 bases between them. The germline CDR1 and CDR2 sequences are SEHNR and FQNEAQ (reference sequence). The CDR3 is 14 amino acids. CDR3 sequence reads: CASSRSGGNYGYTF. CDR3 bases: TGTGCCAGCAGCCGCAGCGGGGGCAACTATGGCTACACCTTC.

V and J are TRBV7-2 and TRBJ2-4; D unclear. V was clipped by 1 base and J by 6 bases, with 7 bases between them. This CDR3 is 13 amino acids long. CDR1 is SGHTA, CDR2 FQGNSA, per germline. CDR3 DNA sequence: TGTGCCAGCAGCTTAGACCCCAGAAACATTCAGTACTTC. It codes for CASSLDPRNIQYF.

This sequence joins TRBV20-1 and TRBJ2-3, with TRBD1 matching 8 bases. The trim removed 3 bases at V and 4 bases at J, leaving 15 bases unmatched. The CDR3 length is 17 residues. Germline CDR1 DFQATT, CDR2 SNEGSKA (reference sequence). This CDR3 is CSASPPLGRQGSDTQYF. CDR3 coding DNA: TGCAGTGCTAGTCCCCCCCTTGGTCGACAGGGGTCAGATACGCAGTATTTT.

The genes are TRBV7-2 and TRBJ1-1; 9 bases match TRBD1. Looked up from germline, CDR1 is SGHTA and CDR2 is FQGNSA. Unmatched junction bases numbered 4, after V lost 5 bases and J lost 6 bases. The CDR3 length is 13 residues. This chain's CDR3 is CASSVGQGSEAFF. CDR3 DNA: TGTGCCAGCAGCGTAGGACAGGGGTCTGAAGCTTTCTTT.

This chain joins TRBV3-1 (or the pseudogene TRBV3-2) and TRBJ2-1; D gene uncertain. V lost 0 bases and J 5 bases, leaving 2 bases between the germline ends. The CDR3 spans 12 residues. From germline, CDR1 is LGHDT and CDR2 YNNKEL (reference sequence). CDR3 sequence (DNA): TGTGCCAGCAGCCAAGAGAACAATGAGCAGTTCTTC. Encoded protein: CASSQENNEQFF.

The CDR3 sequence: CASSFTGGSYNEQFF. CDR3 DNA sequence: TGCGCCAGCAGCTTTACAGGGGGCTCCTACAATGAGCAGTTCTTC. V gene TRBV5-1 combines with J gene TRBJ2-1; 8 bases align to TRBD1. The junction had 1 base not matched to a gene; V was cut back by 2 bases and J by 0 bases. Germline CDR1 and CDR2: SGHRS and YFSETQ. This CDR3 region has 15 residues.

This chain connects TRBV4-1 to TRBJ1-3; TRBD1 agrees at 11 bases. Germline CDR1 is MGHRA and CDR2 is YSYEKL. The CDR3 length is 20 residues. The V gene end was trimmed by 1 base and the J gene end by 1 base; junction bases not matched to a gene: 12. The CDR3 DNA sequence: TGCGCCAGCAGCCAAGGTCCGGGACAGGGGGGATTTGGGTCTGGAAACACCATATATTTT. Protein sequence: CASSQGPGQGGFGSGNTIYF.

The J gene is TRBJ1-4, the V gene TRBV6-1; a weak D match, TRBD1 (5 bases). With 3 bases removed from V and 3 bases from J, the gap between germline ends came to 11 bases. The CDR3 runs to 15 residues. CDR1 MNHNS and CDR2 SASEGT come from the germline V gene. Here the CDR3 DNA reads TGTGCCAGCAGTGACGTCCCAGGGCCTAATGAAAAACTGTTTTTT. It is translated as CASSDVPGPNEKLFF.

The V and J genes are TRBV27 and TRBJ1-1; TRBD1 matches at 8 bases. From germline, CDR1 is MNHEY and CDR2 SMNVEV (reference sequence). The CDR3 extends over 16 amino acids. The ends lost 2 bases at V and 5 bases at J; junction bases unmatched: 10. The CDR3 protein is CASSLSIGQGLTEAFF. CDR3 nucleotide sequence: TGTGCCAGCAGTTTAAGTATAGGACAGGGTCTGACTGAAGCTTTCTTT.

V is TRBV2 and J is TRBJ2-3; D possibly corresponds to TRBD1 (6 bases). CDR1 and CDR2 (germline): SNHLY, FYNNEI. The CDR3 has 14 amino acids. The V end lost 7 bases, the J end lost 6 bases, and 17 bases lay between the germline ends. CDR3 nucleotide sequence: TGTGCCAGCAAATCGCGTGGGGGCGCGGATACGCAGTATTTT. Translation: CASKSRGGADTQYF.

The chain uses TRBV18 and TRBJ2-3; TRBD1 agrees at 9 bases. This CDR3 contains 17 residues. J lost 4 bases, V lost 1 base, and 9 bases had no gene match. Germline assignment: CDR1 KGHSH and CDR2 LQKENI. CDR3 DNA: TGTGCCAGCTCACCACTGTCCGGGACAGGGCTCGCAGATACGCAGTATTTT. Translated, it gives CASSPLSGTGLADTQYF. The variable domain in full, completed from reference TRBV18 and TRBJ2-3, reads NAGVMQNPRHLVRRRGQEARLRCSPMKGHSHVYWYRQLPEEGLKFMVYLQKENIIDESGMPKERFSAEFPKEGPSILRIQQVVRGDSAAYFCASSPLSGTGLADTQYFGPGTRLTVL.

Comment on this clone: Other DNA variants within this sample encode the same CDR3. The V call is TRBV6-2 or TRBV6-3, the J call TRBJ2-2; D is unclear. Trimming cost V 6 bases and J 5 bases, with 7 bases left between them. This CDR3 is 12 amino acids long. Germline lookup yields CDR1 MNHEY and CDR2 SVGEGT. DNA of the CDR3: TGTGCCAGCAGCAGCAATACCGGGGAGCTGTTTTTT. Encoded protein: CASSSNTGELFF.

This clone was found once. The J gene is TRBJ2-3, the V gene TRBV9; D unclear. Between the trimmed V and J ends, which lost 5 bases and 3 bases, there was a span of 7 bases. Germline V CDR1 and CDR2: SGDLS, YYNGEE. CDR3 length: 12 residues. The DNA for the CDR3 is TGTGCCAGCAGTAAATTTACAGATACGCAGTATTTT. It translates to CASSKFTDTQYF.

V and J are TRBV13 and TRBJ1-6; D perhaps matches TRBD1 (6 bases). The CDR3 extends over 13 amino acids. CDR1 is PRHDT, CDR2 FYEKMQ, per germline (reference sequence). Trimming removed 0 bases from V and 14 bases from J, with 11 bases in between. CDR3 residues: CASSLGNRVSLHF. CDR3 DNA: TGTGCCAGCAGCTTAGGGAACAGGGTATCCCTCCACTTT.

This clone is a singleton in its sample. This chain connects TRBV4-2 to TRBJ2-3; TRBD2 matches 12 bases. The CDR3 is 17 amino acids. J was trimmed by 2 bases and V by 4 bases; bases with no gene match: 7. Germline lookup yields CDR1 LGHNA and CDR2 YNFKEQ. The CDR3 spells CASSPRLAGVVTDTQYF. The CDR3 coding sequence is TGTGCCAGCAGCCCGAGACTAGCGGGGGTCGTCACAGATACGCAGTATTTT.

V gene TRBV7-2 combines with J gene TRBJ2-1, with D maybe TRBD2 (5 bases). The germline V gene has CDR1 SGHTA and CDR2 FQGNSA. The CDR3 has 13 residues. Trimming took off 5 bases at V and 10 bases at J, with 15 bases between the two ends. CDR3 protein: CASSILRGREQFF. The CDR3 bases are TGTGCCAGCAGCATCCTACGGGGAAGGGAGCAGTTCTTC.

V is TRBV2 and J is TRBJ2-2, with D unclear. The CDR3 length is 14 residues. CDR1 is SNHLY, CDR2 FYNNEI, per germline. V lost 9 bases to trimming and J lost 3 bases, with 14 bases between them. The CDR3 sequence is CASSRNKDTGELFF. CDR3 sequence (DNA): TGTGCCAGTTCAAGGAACAAGGACACCGGGGAGCTGTTTTTT.